Following are 19 T cell receptor beta chains from one sample sequenced in a study of T cell responses to AZD1222 COVID-19 vaccine. Assay used: immunoSEQ multiplex PCR; TCRdb lists only in-frame clones, some missing. The top ten hold roughly 1.1% of the sample, which has about 170,000 clones, roughly 85% seen once. The sequencing used peripheral blood, collected 28 days after the second AZD1222 dose. The receptor set was obtained from an adult who received the AZD1222 COVID-19 vaccine.

This chain joins TRBV5-5 and TRBJ1-3; no reliable D call. The germline gives CDR1 SGHKS, CDR2 YYEKEE (reference sequence). V was pared by 0 bases and J by 0 bases, with 4 bases between. The CDR3 runs to 14 residues. The CDR3 here is CASSLDFSGNTIYF. CDR3 DNA sequence: TGTGCCAGCAGCTTGGACTTCTCTGGAAACACCATATATTTT.

The chain couples TRBV30 to TRBJ1-3; D is undetermined. There are 12 residues in the CDR3. V dropped 3 bases and J dropped 8 bases, with 11 bases sitting between them. Germline CDR1 and CDR2: GTSNPN and SVGIG (reference sequence). CDR3 nucleotide sequence: TGTGCCTGGAGCCCTCAAAGGGACACCATATATTTT. Its translation is CAWSPQRDTIYF.

This rearrangement joins TRBV12-3 or TRBV12-4 to TRBJ1-1; D gene ambiguous. V was cut by 6 bases and J by 0 bases, with 8 bases left in between. The CDR3 extends over 13 amino acids. The CDR3, as DNA: TGTGCCAGCAGCCCTATCATGAACACTGAAGCTTTCTTT. This gives the protein CASSPIMNTEAFF.

The chain has TRBV3-1 (or the pseudogene TRBV3-2) and TRBJ1-2; D unclear. Germline V lookup: CDR1 LGHDT, CDR2 YNNKEL (reference sequence). The V end was cut by 2 bases, the J end by 7 bases, with 14 bases between. CDR3 length equals 14 residues. The CDR3 DNA reads TGTGCCAGCAGCCAATATTGGTCTGTTGGTGGCTACACCTTC. Translation: CASSQYWSVGGYTF.

The V and J genes are TRBV19 and TRBJ1-2; 9 bases map to TRBD1. Germline CDR1 reads LNHDA; CDR2 reads SQIVND (reference sequence). With V trimmed by 9 bases and J by 4 bases, 6 bases remained unmatched. The length of the CDR3 is 13 residues. The CDR3 loop is CASNRGQAYGYTF. DNA of the CDR3: TGTGCCAGCAACAGGGGGCAAGCCTATGGCTACACCTTC.

The chain is built from TRBV3-1 (or the pseudogene TRBV3-2) and TRBJ1-2; D is unclear. V was shortened by 1 base and J by 8 bases, with 8 bases between the two germline ends. Germline values: CDR1 LGHDT, CDR2 YNNKEL (reference sequence). The CDR3 length is 12 residues. The CDR3 DNA sequence: TGTGCCAGCAGCCAAGGGCGTGGGGGCTACACCTTC. Translated: CASSQGRGGYTF.

The chain combines TRBV19 with TRBJ1-3; D unresolved. Germline-derived CDR1 and CDR2 are LNHDA and SQIVND (reference sequence). The CDR3 extends over 16 amino acids. Trimming stripped 7 bases from V and 3 bases from J, with 19 bases between. The CDR3 DNA reads TGTGCCAGTACCCGGGCGGAGGGTATGGGTGGAAACACCATATATTTT. Translation: CASTRAEGMGGNTIYF.

The chain links TRBV10-3 to TRBJ2-7, with 9 bases that match TRBD1. The J segment lost 1 base and the V segment lost 4 bases, leaving 11 bases of the junction unmatched. This CDR3 is built from 17 residues. Germline assignment: CDR1 ENHRY and CDR2 SYGVKD. For the CDR3, the DNA is TGTGCCATCAGTGTCGGACAGGGGACCACTTTTTCCTACGAGCAGTACTTC. Protein: CAISVGQGTTFSYEQYF.

The chain links TRBV7-8 to TRBJ2-7; D gene ambiguous. From germline, CDR1 is SGHVS and CDR2 FQNEAQ. V lost 5 bases, J lost 2 bases, and 10 bases lay in between. The CDR3 spans 13 residues. The CDR3 spells CASSPLGPYEQYF. CDR3 coding DNA: TGTGCCAGCAGCCCCCTCGGTCCCTACGAGCAGTACTTC. The full variable domain, with the rest looked up from reference TRBV7-8 and TRBJ2-7, is GAGVSQSPRYKVAKRGQDVALRCDPISGHVSLFWYQQALGQGPEFLTYFQNEAQLDKSGLPSDRFFAERPEGSVSTLKIQRTQQEDSAVYLCASSPLGPYEQYFGPGTRLTVT.

This clone was observed once. The chain combines TRBV4-2 with TRBJ2-3; 8 bases agree with TRBD2. The trim removed 0 bases at V and 1 base at J, leaving 12 bases unmatched. Germline V gene lookup returns CDR1 LGHNA and CDR2 YNFKEQ. There are 19 residues in the CDR3. In DNA, the CDR3 is TGTGCCAGCAGCCAAGAATGGAAGGTCACTAGCGGACGCACAGATACGCAGTATTTT. This translates into CASSQEWKVTSGRTDTQYF.

This clone has more than one count but fewer than ten. The chain combines TRBV5-4 with TRBJ1-1, with D possibly matching TRBD1 (6 bases). The CDR3 is made up of 16 amino acids. The germline V gene encodes CDR1 SGHNT and CDR2 YYREEE (reference sequence). Trimming took 3 bases from V and 0 from J, leaving 15 bases between them. The CDR3 loop reads CASSSPYDRMNTEAFF. The CDR3 DNA sequence: TGTGCCAGCAGCTCCCCATACGACAGGATGAACACTGAAGCTTTCTTT.

V is TRBV5-3 and J is TRBJ1-1, with D unclear. TRBV5-3 is an open reading frame, and its role is uncertain. The germline V and J ends were trimmed by 5 bases and 2 bases, with 4 bases remaining between them. The CDR3 has 11 amino acids. The chain's CDR3 is CARSGNTEAFF. The CDR3 nucleotides read TGTGCCAGAAGTGGTAACACTGAAGCTTTCTTT.

The CDR3 reads CASRSLSRDTDTQYF. CDR3 nucleotide sequence: TGTGCCAGCAGATCACTTAGCCGGGACACAGATACGCAGTATTTT. The chain uses TRBV6-5 and TRBJ2-3; a weak D match, TRBD2 (5 bases). The CDR3 spans 15 residues. Trimming cost V 6 bases and J 2 bases, with 15 bases left between them. CDR1 MNHEY and CDR2 SVGAGI come from the germline V gene.

The CDR3 here is CASSLIGGQETQYF. The CDR3, as DNA: TGTGCCAGCAGCTTAATAGGGGGCCAAGAGACCCAGTACTTC. The gene calls are TRBV7-2 and TRBJ2-5; weak D call: TRBD1 (6 bases). From germline, CDR1 is SGHTA and CDR2 FQGNSA. The length of the CDR3 is 14 residues. The V and J ends lost 2 bases and 1 base respectively, with 8 bases between them.

This chain joins TRBV7-2 and TRBJ2-7; the D call may be TRBD1 or TRBD2 (5 bases each). Deletions cut 6 bases from V and 6 bases from J, with 15 bases between. Germline-derived CDR1 and CDR2 are SGHTA and FQGNSA. This CDR3 comprises 13 residues. Here the CDR3 reads CASRYMGDGEQYF. The CDR3 region has the DNA TGTGCCAGCAGATATATGGGGGACGGCGAGCAGTACTTC.

This chain uses TRBV4-2 with TRBJ2-7, with D possibly TRBD1 on 6 matching bases. V lost 3 bases, J lost 2 bases, and 14 bases lay in between. Germline V gene sequence: CDR1 LGHNA, CDR2 YNFKEQ. This CDR3 region has 15 residues. For the CDR3, the DNA is TGTGCCAGCAGCCAGTGGTGGGACATAACCTACGAGCAGTACTTC. Translation: CASSQWWDITYEQYF.

This clone was found once. The CDR3 DNA reads TGTGCCAGCAGCCGCCGGCAGGGGCGGCTAGCGGGGCCCCTCGATACGCAGTATTTT. Protein sequence: CASSRRQGRLAGPLDTQYF. The chain combines TRBV7-8 with TRBJ2-3, with 9 bases identical to TRBD2. This CDR3 contains 19 residues. Germline V gives CDR1 SGHVS, CDR2 FQNEAQ. J lost 6 bases, V lost 5 bases, and 21 bases had no gene match.

The CDR3 nucleotides read TGTGCCAGCAGTTATCTCCTGGGCAATTCACCCCTCCACTTT. Its protein is CASSYLLGNSPLHF. The gene calls are TRBV6-2 or TRBV6-3 and TRBJ1-6, with D uncertain. CDR1 MNHEY and CDR2 SVGEGT come from the germline V gene. V shed 3 bases and J shed 7 bases, with 10 bases lying between them. This CDR3 is 14 amino acids long.

This sequence joins TRBV6-2 or TRBV6-3 and TRBJ1-1; D is perhaps TRBD1 (5 bases). The V and J ends lost 3 bases and 3 bases respectively, with 14 bases between them. Germline-derived CDR1 and CDR2 are MNHEY and SVGEGT. The CDR3 has 15 amino acids. The CDR3 DNA reads as TGTGCCAGCAGTTATAGGTTCAGGGAAGACACTGAAGCTTTCTTT. Its translation is CASSYRFREDTEAFF.